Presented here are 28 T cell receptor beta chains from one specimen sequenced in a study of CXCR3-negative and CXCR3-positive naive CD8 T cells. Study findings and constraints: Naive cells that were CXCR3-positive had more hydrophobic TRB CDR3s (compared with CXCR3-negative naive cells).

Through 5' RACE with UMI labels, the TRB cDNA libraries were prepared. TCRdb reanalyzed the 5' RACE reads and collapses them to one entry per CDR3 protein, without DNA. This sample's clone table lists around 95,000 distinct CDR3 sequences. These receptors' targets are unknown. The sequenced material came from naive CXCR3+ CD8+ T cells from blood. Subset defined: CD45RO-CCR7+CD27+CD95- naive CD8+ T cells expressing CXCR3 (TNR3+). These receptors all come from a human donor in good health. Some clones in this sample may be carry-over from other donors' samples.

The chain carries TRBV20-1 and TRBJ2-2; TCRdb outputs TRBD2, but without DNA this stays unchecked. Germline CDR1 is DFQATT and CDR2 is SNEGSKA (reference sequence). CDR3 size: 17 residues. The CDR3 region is CSASGPGLAPNTGELFF.

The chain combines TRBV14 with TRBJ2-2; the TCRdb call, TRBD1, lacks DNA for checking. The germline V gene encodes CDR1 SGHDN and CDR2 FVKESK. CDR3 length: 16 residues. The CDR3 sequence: CASSQDEGGGIGELFF.

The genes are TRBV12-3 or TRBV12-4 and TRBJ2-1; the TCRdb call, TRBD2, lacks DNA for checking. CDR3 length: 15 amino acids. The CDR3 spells CASSIPAGLDNEQFF.

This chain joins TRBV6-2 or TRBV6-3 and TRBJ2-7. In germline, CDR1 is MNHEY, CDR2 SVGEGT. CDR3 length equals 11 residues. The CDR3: CASTSSYEQYF.

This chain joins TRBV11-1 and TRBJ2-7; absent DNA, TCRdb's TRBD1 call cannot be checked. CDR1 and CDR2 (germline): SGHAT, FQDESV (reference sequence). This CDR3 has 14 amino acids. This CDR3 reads CASSYPGQGVEQYF.

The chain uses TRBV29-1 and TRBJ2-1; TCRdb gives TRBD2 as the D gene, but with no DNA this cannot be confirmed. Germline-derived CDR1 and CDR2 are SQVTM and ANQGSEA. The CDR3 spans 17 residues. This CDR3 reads CSAPLAGGPGSYNEQFF.

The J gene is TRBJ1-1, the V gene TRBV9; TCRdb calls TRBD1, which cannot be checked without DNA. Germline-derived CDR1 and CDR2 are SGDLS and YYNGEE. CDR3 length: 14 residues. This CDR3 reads CASSASGVNDEAFF.

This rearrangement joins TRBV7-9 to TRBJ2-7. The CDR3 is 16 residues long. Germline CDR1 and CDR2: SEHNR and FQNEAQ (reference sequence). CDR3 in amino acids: CASSLGGVGAFYEQYF.

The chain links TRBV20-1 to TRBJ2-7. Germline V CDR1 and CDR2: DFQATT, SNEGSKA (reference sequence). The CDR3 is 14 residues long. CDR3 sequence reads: CSAKRRISSYEQYF.

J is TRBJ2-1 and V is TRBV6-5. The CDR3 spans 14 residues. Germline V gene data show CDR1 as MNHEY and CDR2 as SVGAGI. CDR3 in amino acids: CASSYGESYNEQFF.

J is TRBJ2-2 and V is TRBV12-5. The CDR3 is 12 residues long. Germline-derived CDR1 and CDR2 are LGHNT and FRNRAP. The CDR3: CASGSPTGELFF.

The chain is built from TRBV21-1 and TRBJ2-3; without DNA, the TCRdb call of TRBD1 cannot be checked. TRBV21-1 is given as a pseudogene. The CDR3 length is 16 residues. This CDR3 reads CASSKDEGGPADTQYF.

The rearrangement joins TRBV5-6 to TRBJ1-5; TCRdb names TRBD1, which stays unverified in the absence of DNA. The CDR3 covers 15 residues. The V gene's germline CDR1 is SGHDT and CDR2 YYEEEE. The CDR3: CASSIGQGSNQPQHF.

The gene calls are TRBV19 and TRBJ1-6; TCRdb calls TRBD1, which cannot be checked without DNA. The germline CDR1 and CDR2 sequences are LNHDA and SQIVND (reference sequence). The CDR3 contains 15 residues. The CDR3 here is CASSVQPGLDSPLHF.

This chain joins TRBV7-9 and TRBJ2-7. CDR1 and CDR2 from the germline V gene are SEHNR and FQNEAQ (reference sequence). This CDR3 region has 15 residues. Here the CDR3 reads CASSLTDKLGYEQYF.

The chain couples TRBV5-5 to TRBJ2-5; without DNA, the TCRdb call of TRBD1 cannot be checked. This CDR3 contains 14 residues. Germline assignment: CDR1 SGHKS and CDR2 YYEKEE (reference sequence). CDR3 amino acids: CASSDRTGVETQYF.

The CDR3: CASSTGGTGVVYEQYF. This chain uses TRBV7-9 with TRBJ2-7; TCRdb lists TRBD1, though no DNA is available to test this call. The length of the CDR3 is 16 residues. Germline V gene lookup returns CDR1 SEHNR and CDR2 FQNEAQ (reference sequence).

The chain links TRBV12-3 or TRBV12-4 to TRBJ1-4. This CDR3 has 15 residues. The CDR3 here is CASRNIDKADEKLFF.

CDR3 protein: CASSEGGMQETQYF. The chain combines TRBV14 with TRBJ2-5; TCRdb selects TRBD1, and the lack of DNA leaves this call unchecked. From germline, CDR1 is SGHDN and CDR2 FVKESK. This CDR3 comprises 14 residues.

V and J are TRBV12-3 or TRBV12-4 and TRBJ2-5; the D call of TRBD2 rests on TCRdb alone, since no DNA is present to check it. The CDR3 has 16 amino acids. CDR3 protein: CASSPTSGGAGETQYF.

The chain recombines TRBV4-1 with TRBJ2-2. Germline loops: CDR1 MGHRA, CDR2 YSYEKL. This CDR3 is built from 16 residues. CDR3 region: CASSQARKENTGELFF.

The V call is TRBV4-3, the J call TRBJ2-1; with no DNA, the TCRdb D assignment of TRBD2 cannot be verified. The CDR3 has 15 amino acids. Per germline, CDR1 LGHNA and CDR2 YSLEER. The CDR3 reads CASSPGLLASLEQFF.

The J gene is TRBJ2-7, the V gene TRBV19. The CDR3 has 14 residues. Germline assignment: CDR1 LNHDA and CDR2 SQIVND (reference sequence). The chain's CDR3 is CASSKTGEHYEQYF. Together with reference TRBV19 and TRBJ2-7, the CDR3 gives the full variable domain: DGGITQSPKYLFRKEGQNVTLSCEQNLNHDAMYWYRQDPGQGLRLIYYSQIVNDFQKGDIAEGYSVSREKKESFPLTVTSAQKNPTAFYLCASSKTGEHYEQYFGPGTRLTVT.

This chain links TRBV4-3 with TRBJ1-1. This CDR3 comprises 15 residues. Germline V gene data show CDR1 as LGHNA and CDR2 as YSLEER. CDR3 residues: CASSQARTTNTEAFF.

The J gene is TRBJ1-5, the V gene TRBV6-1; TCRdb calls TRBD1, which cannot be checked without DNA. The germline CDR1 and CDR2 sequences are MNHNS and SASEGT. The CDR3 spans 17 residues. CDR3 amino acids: CASSEWGPSYSNQPQHF.

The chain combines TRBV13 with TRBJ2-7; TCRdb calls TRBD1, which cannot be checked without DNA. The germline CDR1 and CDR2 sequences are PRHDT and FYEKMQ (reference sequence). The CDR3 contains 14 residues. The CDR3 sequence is CASSANLGGYEQYF.

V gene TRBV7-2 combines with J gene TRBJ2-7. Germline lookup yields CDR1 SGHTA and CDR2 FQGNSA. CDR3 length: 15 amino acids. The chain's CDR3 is CASSSHPMSSYEQYF.

The CDR3 loop reads CASSLTSGREQYF. The chain combines TRBV7-3 with TRBJ2-7; TCRdb picks TRBD1, but there is no DNA to check that call. The CDR3 consists of 13 residues. Germline values: CDR1 SGHTA, CDR2 FQGTGA.